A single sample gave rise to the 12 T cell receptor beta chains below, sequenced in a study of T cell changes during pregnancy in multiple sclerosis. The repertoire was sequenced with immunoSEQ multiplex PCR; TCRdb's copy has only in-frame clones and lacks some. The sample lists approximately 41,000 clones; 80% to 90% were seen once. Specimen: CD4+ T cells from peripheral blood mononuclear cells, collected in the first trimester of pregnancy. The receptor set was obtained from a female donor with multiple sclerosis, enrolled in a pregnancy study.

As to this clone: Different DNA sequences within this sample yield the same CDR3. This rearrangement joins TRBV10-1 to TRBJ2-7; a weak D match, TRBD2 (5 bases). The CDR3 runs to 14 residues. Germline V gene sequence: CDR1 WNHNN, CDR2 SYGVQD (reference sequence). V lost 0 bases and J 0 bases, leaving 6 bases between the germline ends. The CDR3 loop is CASSESGSSYEQYF. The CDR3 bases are TGCGCCAGCAGTGAGTCGGGGAGCTCCTACGAGCAGTACTTC.

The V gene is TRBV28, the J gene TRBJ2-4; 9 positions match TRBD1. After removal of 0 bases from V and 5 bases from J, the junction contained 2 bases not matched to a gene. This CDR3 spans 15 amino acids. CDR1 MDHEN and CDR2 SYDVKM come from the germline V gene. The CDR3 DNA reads TGTGCCAGCAGTTTATGGACAGGGGGGGAAAACATTCAGTACTTC. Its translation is CASSLWTGGENIQYF.

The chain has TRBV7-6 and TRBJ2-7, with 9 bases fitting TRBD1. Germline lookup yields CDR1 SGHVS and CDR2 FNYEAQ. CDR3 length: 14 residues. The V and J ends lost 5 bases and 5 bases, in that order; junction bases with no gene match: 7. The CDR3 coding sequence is TGTGCCAGCAGCCCGCGGGACAGGGTCAACGAGCAGTACTTC. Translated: CASSPRDRVNEQYF. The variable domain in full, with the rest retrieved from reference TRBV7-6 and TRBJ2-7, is GAGVSQSPRYKVTKRGQDVALRCDPISGHVSLYWYRQALGQGPEFLTYFNYEAQQDKSGLPNDRFSAERPEGSISTLTIQRTEQRDSAMYRCASSPRDRVNEQYFGPGTRLTVT.

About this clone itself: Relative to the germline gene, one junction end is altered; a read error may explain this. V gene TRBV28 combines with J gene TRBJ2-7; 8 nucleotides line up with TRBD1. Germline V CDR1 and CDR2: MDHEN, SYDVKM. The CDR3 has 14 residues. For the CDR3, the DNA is TGTGCCAGCAGTTTATCGGGCTATGCCGGGACAGGAAGCTTC. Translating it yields CASSLSGYAGTGSF.

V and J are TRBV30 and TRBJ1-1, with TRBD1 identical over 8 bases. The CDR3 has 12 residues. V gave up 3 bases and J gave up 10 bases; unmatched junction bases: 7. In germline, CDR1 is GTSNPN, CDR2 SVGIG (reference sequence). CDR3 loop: CAWSPTGGIAFF. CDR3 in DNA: TGTGCCTGGAGCCCAACAGGGGGTATAGCTTTCTTT.

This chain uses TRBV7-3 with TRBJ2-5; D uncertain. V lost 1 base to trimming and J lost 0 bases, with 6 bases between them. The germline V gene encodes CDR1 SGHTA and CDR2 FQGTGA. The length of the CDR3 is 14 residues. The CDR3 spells CASSLSRDQETQYF. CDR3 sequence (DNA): TGTGCCAGCAGCTTAAGCCGGGACCAAGAGACCCAGTACTTC. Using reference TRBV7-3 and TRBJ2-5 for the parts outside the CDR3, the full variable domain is GAGVSQTPSNKVTEKGKYVELRCDPISGHTALYWYRQSLGQGPEFLIYFQGTGAADDSGLPNDRFFAVRPEGSVSTLKIQRTERGDSAVYLCASSLSRDQETQYFGPGTRLLVL.

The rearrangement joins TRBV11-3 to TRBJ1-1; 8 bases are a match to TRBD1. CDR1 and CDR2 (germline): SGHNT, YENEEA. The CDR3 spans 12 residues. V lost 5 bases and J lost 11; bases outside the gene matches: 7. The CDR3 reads CASSRSGGSAFF. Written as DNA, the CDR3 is TGTGCCAGCAGCCGATCAGGGGGCTCCGCTTTCTTT.

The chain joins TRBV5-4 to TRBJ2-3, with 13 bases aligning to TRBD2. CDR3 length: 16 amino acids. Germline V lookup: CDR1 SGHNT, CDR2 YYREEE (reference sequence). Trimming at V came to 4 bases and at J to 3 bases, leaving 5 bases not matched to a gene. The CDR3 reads CASSQGGLAGTDTQYF. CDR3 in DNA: TGTGCCAGCAGCCAGGGGGGACTAGCGGGAACAGATACGCAGTATTTT.

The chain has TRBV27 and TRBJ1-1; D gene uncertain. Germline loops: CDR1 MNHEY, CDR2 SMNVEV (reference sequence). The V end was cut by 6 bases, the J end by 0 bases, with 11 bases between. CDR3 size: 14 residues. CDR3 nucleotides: TGTGCCAGCAGCCCAACAGACCTGAACACTGAAGCTTTCTTT. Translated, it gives CASSPTDLNTEAFF.

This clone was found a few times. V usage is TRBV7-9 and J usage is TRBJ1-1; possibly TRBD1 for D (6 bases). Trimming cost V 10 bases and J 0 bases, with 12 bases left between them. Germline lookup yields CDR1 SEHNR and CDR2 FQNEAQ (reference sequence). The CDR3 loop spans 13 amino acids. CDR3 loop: CATQDSLNTEAFF. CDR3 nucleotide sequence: TGTGCCACACAGGACAGTTTGAACACTGAAGCTTTCTTT.

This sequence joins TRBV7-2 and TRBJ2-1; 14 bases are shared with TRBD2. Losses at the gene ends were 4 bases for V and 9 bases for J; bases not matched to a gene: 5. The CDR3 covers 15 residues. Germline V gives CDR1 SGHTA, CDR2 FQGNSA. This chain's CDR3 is CASSSGTSGRSEQFF. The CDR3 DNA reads TGTGCCAGCAGCTCGGGGACTAGCGGGAGATCTGAGCAGTTCTTC.

CDR3 nucleotide sequence: TGCGCCAGCAGCCAGACAGTGGTAGCCAAAAACATTCAGTACTTC. It codes for CASSQTVVAKNIQYF. The genes are TRBV4-1 and TRBJ2-4; a possible D gene is TRBD1 (5 bases). This CDR3 has 15 residues. Germline CDR1 reads MGHRA; CDR2 reads YSYEKL. The V end lost 3 bases, the J end lost 0 bases, and 9 bases lay between the germline ends.